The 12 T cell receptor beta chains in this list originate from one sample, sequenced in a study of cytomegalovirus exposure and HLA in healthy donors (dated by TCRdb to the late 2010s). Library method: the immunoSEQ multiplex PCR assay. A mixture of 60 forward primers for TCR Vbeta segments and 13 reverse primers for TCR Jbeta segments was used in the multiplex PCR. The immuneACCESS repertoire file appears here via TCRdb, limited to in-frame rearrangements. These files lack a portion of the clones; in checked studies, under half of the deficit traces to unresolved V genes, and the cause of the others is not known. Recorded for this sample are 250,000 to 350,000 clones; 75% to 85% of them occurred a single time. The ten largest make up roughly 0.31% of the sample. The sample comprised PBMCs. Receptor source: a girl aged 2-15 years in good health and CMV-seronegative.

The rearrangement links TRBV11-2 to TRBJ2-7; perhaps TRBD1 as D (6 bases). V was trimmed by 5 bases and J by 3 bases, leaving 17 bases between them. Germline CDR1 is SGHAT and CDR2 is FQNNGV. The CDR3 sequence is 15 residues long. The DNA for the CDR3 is TGTGCCAGCAGCCAACCGATAACAGGGCACTACGAGCAGTACTTC. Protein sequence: CASSQPITGHYEQYF.

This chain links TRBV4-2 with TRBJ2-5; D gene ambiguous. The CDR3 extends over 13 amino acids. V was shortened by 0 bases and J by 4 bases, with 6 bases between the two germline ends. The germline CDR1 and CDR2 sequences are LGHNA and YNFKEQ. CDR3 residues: CASSQDLPETQYF. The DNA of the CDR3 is TGTGCCAGCAGCCAAGATCTCCCAGAGACCCAGTACTTC.

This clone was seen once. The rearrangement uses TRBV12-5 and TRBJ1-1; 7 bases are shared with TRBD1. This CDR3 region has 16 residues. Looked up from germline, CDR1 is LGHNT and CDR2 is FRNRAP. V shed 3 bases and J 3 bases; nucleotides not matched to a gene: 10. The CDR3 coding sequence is TGTGCTAGTGGTTTATCGCTAGGGGGCGGTGACACTGAAGCTTTCTTT. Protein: CASGLSLGGGDTEAFF.

CDR3 coding DNA: TGCGCCAGCCGTACGGGTAGCGGGAATTCACCCCTCCACTTT. It translates to CASRTGSGNSPLHF. This chain uses TRBV5-1 with TRBJ1-6; D gene unclear. The CDR3 length is 14 residues. Germline loops: CDR1 SGHRS, CDR2 YFSETQ. V lost 7 bases and J 7 bases, leaving 15 bases between the germline ends.

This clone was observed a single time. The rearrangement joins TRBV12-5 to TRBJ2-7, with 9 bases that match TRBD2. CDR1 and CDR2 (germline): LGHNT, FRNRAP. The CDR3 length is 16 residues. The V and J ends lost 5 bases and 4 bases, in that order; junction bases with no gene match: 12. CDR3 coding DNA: TGTGCTAGTGGTCCTAACAGGGCTAGCGGGACGTACGAGCAGTACTTC. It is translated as CASGPNRASGTYEQYF.

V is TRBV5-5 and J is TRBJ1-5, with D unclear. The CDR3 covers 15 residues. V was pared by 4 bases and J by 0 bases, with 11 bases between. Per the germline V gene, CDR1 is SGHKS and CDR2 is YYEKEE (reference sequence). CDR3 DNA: TGTGCCAGCAGCCTCACACCATATAGCAATCAGCCCCAGCATTTT. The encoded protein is CASSLTPYSNQPQHF.

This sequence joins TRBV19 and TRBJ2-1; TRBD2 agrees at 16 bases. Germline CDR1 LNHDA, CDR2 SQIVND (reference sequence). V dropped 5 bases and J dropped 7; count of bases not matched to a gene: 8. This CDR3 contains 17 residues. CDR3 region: CASSFTPGLAGGNEQFF. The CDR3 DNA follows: TGTGCCAGTAGTTTTACCCCGGGACTAGCGGGGGGGAATGAGCAGTTCTTC.

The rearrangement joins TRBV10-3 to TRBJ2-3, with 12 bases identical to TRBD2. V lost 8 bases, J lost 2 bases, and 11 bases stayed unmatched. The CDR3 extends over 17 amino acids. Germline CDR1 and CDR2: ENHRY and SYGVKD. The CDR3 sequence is CAIRSSGRAGFTDTQYF. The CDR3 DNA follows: TGTGCCATCCGATCTAGCGGGAGGGCCGGGTTCACAGATACGCAGTATTTT.

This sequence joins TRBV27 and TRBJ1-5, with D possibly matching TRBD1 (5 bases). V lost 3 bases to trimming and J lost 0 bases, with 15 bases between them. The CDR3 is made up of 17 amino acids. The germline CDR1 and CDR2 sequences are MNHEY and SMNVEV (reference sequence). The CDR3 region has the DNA TGTGCCAGCAGTTTTAAGAAGACAGATTATAGCAATCAGCCCCAGCATTTT. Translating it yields CASSFKKTDYSNQPQHF.

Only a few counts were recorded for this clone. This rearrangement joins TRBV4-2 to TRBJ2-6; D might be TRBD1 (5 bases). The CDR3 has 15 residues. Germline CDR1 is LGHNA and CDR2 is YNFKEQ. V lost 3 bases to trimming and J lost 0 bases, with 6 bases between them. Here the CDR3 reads CASSHTGSGANVLTF. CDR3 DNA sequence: TGTGCCAGCAGCCACACAGGCTCTGGGGCCAACGTCCTGACTTTC.

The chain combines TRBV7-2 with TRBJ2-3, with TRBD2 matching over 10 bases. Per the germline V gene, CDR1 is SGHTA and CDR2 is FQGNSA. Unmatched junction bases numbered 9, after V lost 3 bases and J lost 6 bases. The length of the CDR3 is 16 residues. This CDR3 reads CASSFPLAGVVDTQYF. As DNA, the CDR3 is TGTGCCAGCAGCTTCCCTCTAGCGGGAGTTGTTGATACGCAGTATTTT.

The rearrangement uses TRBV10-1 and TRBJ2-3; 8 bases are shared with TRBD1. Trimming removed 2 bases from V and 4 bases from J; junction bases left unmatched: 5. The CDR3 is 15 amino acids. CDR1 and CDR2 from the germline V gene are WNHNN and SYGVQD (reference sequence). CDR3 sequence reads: CASSEEKTGADTQYF. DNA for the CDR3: TGCGCCAGCAGTGAGGAAAAGACAGGGGCAGATACGCAGTATTTT.